These 32 T cell receptor beta chains originate from one sample sequenced in a study of T cell clonality in common variable immunodeficiency. Produced via immunoSEQ multiplex PCR; TCRdb's table is partial and in-frame only. The sample shows more than 35,000 clones, none of them appearing just once. Sequencing was done on a sample of peripheral blood mononuclear cells. The receptors stem from a person aged 18 to 70 in good health.

This clone came up many times. The CDR3 end lies 3 residues beyond the end of the read and is filled in from the germline J gene. The chain combines TRBV7-9 with TRBJ2-5; D is possibly TRBD1 (5 bases). The CDR3 runs 15 residues. Trimming took 5 bases from V and 1 from J, leaving 14 bases between them. Looked up from germline, CDR1 is SEHNR and CDR2 is FQNEAQ (reference sequence). The part of the CDR3 DNA that was read is TGTGCCAGCAGCAAATCGACAGATCTCCAAGAGACC. Residues: CASSKSTDLQET. The CDR3 reads in full as CASSKSTDLQETQYF.

This clone was seen more than once but under ten times. Germline and junction disagree at one end, which may indicate a read error. Read sequence stops 3 residues before the CDR3 end, and the germline J gene provides the missing end. This specimen includes other DNA sequences encoding the same CDR3. The chain combines TRBV7-6 with TRBJ2-1; no clear D gene. This CDR3 is built from 11 residues. In germline, CDR1 is SGHVS, CDR2 FNYEAQ. The part of the CDR3 DNA that was read is TGTGCTAGCAGCCTCGGTAATGAG. Translation: CASSLGNE. The entire CDR3 reads CASSLGNEQFF.

Many counts were recorded for this clone. The read falls 3 residues short of the CDR3 end, and the missing part is taken from the germline J gene. This sequence joins TRBV9 and TRBJ2-1; D is undetermined. CDR3 length: 16 residues. With 2 bases removed from V and 0 bases from J, the gap between germline ends came to 12 bases. CDR1 and CDR2 (germline): SGDLS, YYNGEE. The part of the CDR3 DNA that was read is TGTGCCAGCAGCGTGGAGAGCGACGGCTCCTACAATGAG. Translation gives CASSVESDGSYNE. The entire CDR3 is CASSVESDGSYNEQFF.

This clone was detected a few times. The CDR3 end lies 3 residues beyond the end of the read and is filled in from the germline J gene. The chain uses TRBV7-6 and TRBJ2-3, with D maybe TRBD1 (6 bases). Germline lookup yields CDR1 SGHVS and CDR2 FNYEAQ. This CDR3 has 16 amino acids. With 5 bases removed from V and 0 bases from J, the gap between germline ends came to 15 bases. The CDR3 DNA, read in part, is TGTGCCAGCAGCGAGGGACATCATATTAGCACAGATACG. Its translation: CASSEGHHISTDT. Given in full, the CDR3 is CASSEGHHISTDTQYF.

This clone was counted at least ten times. The CDR3 DNA, read in part, is TGCGCCAGCAGCCATAGAGGGCAGATCCGCGGGGGGAATGAG. Protein sequence: CASSHRGQIRGGNE. In full, the CDR3 is CASSHRGQIRGGNEQFF. This chain joins TRBV4-1 and TRBJ2-1, with 8 bases matching TRBD2. From the germline J gene comes the end of the CDR3, since the read stops 3 residues before it. J lost 7 bases, V lost 3 bases, and 14 bases had no gene match. Germline CDR1 and CDR2: MGHRA and YSYEKL. This CDR3 comprises 17 residues.

A few counts support this clone. Relative to the germline gene, one junction end is altered; a read error may explain this. The CDR3 is cut off 3 residues early in the read; its end comes from the germline J gene. Other DNA variants within this sample encode the same CDR3. The rearrangement links TRBV18 to TRBJ2-1; 7 bases line up with TRBD1. This CDR3 is built from 15 residues. Germline V gene lookup returns CDR1 KGHSH and CDR2 LQKENI. CDR3 DNA, as far as it was read: TGCGCCAGCTCCCTCGGGACAGTCCCCTACAATGAG. This codes for CASSLGTVPYNE. The whole CDR3 protein is CASSLGTVPYNEQFF.

There are many counts of this clone. The CDR3 end lies 3 residues beyond the end of the read and is filled in from the germline J gene. This rearrangement joins TRBV20-1 to TRBJ2-7, with 13 bases fitting TRBD2. The CDR3 loop spans 16 amino acids. Germline loops: CDR1 DFQATT, CDR2 SNEGSKA (reference sequence). Trimming removed 3 bases from V and 3 bases from J; junction bases left unmatched: 8. The CDR3: CSASRLAGGKVYEQYF. CDR3 DNA (partial): TGCAGTGCTAGTCGACTAGCGGGGGGAAAAGTCTACGAG.

This clone was counted many times. Read coverage stops 3 residues before the CDR3 terminus; the germline J gene supplies the remainder. This chain joins TRBV7-3 and TRBJ2-1; TRBD2 aligns across 11 bases. The CDR3 has 15 amino acids. With 5 bases clipped from V and 7 bases from J, the junction kept 7 bases outside the gene matches. Germline assignment: CDR1 SGHTA and CDR2 FQGTGA. Incomplete CDR3 DNA: TGTGCCAGCAGCGATAGCGGGGGGGCCATGAATGAG. Its protein is CASSDSGGAMNE. The full CDR3 reads CASSDSGGAMNEQFF.

This clone was picked up many times. The CDR3 extends 3 residues past the end of the read, so its final part is completed from the germline J gene. The V gene is TRBV10-1, the J gene TRBJ2-5, with D perhaps TRBD2 (6 bases). The V end lost 6 bases, the J end lost 0 bases, and 11 bases lay between the germline ends. The CDR3 runs to 14 residues. Germline V gives CDR1 WNHNN, CDR2 SYGVQD (reference sequence). CDR3: CASSESGYQETQYF. Incomplete CDR3 DNA: TGCGCCAGCAGCGAGAGCGGGTACCAAGAGACC.

In this sample, this clone turned up many times. The CDR3 here is CASSVRREGHQPQHF. The sequenced part of the CDR3 DNA is TGTGCCAGCAGTGTTCGCAGGGAGGGGCATCAGCCC. The rearrangement uses TRBV2 and TRBJ1-5; tentatively, D is TRBD1 (5 bases). The read comes to an end 3 residues before the CDR3 does, leaving the germline J gene to fill in the end. V dropped 4 bases and J dropped 5 bases, with 15 bases sitting between them. The CDR3 totals 15 residues. Germline V CDR1 and CDR2: SNHLY, FYNNEI. Filled out from reference TRBV2 and TRBJ1-5, the complete variable domain reads EPEVTQTPSHQVTQMGQEVILRCVPISNHLYFYWYRQILGQKVEFLVSFYNNEISEKSEIFDDQFSVERPDGSNFTLKIRSTKLEDSAMYFCASSVRREGHQPQHFGDGTRLSIL.

Many counts were recorded for this clone. The read finishes 3 residues shy of the CDR3 end, and the germline J gene is used to complete it. This chain connects TRBV24-1 to TRBJ2-7; 7 bases agree with TRBD1. In germline, CDR1 is KGHDR, CDR2 SFDVKD. V lost 11 bases and J lost 5; bases outside the gene matches: 17. This CDR3 is 15 amino acids long. The CDR3 spells CAIGGGPGSRDEQYF. CDR3 DNA, as far as it was read: TGTGCCATAGGGGGCGGACCAGGGTCGCGTGACGAG.

This clone has at least ten counts. Here the CDR3 reads CASSFFAGKAGYTF. CDR3 bases read: TGTGCCAGCAGTTTTTTTGCAGGGAAGGCTGGC. The chain couples TRBV28 to TRBJ1-2, with D perhaps TRBD1 (5 bases). The read stops 3 residues short of the end of the CDR3; the missing end is completed from the germline J gene. The CDR3 contains 14 residues. CDR1 and CDR2 from the germline V gene are MDHEN and SYDVKM. The germline V and J ends were trimmed by 3 bases and 7 bases, with 15 bases remaining between them.

This clone has at least ten counts. Coverage ceases 3 residues before the CDR3 finishes, and the germline J gene fills in the end. This sequence joins TRBV19 and TRBJ1-1, with TRBD1 identical over 7 bases. Germline CDR1 LNHDA, CDR2 SQIVND (reference sequence). V shed 6 bases, J shed 1 base, and the junction held 5 bases outside the gene matches. The CDR3 has 14 residues. The sequenced part of the CDR3 DNA is TGTGCCAGTAGCTCCTACAGGGGGAACACTGAA. This translates into CASSSYRGNTE. In full, the CDR3 reads CASSSYRGNTEAFF.

This clone appeared many times. Read data end 3 residues before the CDR3 end; the end is taken from the germline J gene. This chain connects TRBV6-1 to TRBJ2-1; tentatively, D is TRBD1 or TRBD2 (5 bases each). Germline V gene data show CDR1 as MNHNS and CDR2 as SASEGT. The V end was cut by 2 bases, the J end by 6 bases, with 11 bases between. The CDR3 spans 14 residues. CDR3 sequence: CASSERERGNEQFF. CDR3 DNA (partial): TGTGCCAGCAGTGAAAGGGAGAGGGGCAATGAG.

This clone was observed many times. The read ends 3 residues before the CDR3 terminus; that terminus is restored from the germline J gene. The genes are TRBV7-8 and TRBJ1-1; D perhaps matches TRBD1 (6 bases). Germline V lookup: CDR1 SGHVS, CDR2 FQNEAQ. With 1 base removed from V and 4 bases from J, the gap between germline ends came to 10 bases. This CDR3 has 14 residues. Here the CDR3 reads CASSLDREATEAFF. CDR3 bases read: TGTGCCAGCAGCTTAGACAGGGAGGCCACTGAA.

This clone occurred many times. CDR3 in amino acids: CASSPTGGDNYGYTF. The covered CDR3 bases are TGTGCCAGCAGCCCAACAGGGGGGGATAACTATGGC. The chain employs TRBV7-3 and TRBJ1-2; TRBD1 matches at 8 bases. The read ends 3 residues shy of where the CDR3 ends; the end is completed using the germline J gene. This CDR3 is 15 amino acids long. J lost 1 base, V lost 5 bases, and 6 bases had no gene match. Germline-derived CDR1 and CDR2 are SGHTA and FQGTGA.

The table lists this clone with many counts. Sequencing ends 3 residues short of the CDR3 end; the germline J gene provides the rest. The V and J genes are TRBV18 and TRBJ1-4, with 10 bases matching TRBD1. With 3 bases clipped from V and 8 bases from J, the junction kept 6 bases outside the gene matches. This CDR3 has 15 residues. CDR1 is KGHSH and CDR2 is LQKENI in the germline V gene. CDR3 sequence reads: CASSPGQGVEEKLFF. CDR3 DNA, as far as it was read: TGTGCCAGCTCACCCGGACAGGGGGTAGAAGAAAAA.

This clone was recorded many times. From the germline J gene comes the end of the CDR3, since the read stops 3 residues before it. This rearrangement joins TRBV12-3 or TRBV12-4 to TRBJ2-5; TRBD1 aligns across 7 bases. Germline trimming cut 6 bases from V and 7 bases from J; bases unmatched to any gene: 17. The CDR3 covers 16 residues. CDR3 DNA (partial): TGTGCCAGCAGCCCTCGAAGGGGGCAAGATCGAGGGACC. This encodes CASSPRRGQDRGT. In full, the CDR3 is CASSPRRGQDRGTQYF.

The sample holds many counts of this clone. The read falls 3 residues short of the CDR3 end, and the missing part is taken from the germline J gene. The V call is TRBV3-1 (or the pseudogene TRBV3-2), the J call TRBJ1-5, with D perhaps TRBD1 (6 bases). Germline V gives CDR1 LGHDT, CDR2 YNNKEL (reference sequence). Trimming took off 0 bases at V and 9 bases at J, with 9 bases between the two ends. The CDR3 sequence is 13 residues long. This CDR3 reads CASSQEDSWPQHF. CDR3 DNA, as far as it was read: TGTGCCAGCAGCCAAGAGGACAGTTGGCCC.

This clone appeared many times. The read falls 3 residues short of the CDR3 end, and the missing part is taken from the germline J gene. The V gene is TRBV3-1 (or the pseudogene TRBV3-2), the J gene TRBJ1-4, with D possibly being TRBD1 (5 bases). The germline V and J ends were trimmed by 1 base and 0 bases, with 12 bases remaining between them. Germline lookup yields CDR1 LGHDT and CDR2 YNNKEL (reference sequence). CDR3 length: 17 amino acids. The DNA read from the CDR3 is TGTGCCAGCAGCCAAGTCCTAGGGGTGTCAACTAATGAAAAA. Residues: CASSQVLGVSTNEK. The entire CDR3 sequence reads CASSQVLGVSTNEKLFF.

This clone was observed at least ten times. Sequencing ends 3 residues short of the CDR3 end; the germline J gene provides the rest. The V call is TRBV10-3, the J call TRBJ1-2, with TRBD1 identical over 7 bases. The CDR3 has 14 amino acids. In germline, CDR1 is ENHRY, CDR2 SYGVKD. V was pared by 6 bases and J by 4 bases, with 8 bases of the junction left unmatched. CDR3 DNA (partial): TGTGCCATCAGCGGGGAGGCAGGGGGCTATGGC. Protein sequence: CAISGEAGGYG. The full CDR3 protein reads CAISGEAGGYGYTF.

The sample holds many counts of this clone. The read gets to within 3 residues of the CDR3 end, and the germline J gene fills in the rest. V gene TRBV28 combines with J gene TRBJ1-4; 10 bases line up with TRBD1. The CDR3 covers 16 residues. Per germline, CDR1 MDHEN and CDR2 SYDVKM. V lost 1 base to trimming and J lost 6 bases; unmatched junction nucleotides: 5. This CDR3 reads CASSLFEDRGHEKLFF. CDR3 bases read: TGTGCCAGCAGTTTATTCGAAGACAGGGGGCATGAAAAA.

The table lists this clone with many counts. The missing CDR3 end, 3 residues past where the read stops, is filled in from the germline J gene. J is TRBJ2-2 and V is TRBV7-3; TRBD2 might be the D (6 bases). The CDR3 is 14 residues long. Trimming took 6 bases from V and 1 from J, leaving 9 bases between them. Per the germline V gene, CDR1 is SGHTA and CDR2 is FQGTGA. Partial CDR3 DNA: TGTGCCAGCAGTCCCGGGGGGAACACCGGGGAG. This gives the protein CASSPGGNTGE. The CDR3 in full is CASSPGGNTGELFF.

Ten or more counts support this clone. Coverage ceases 3 residues before the CDR3 finishes, and the germline J gene fills in the end. V is TRBV10-1 and J is TRBJ2-1; 7 bases align to TRBD2. J was trimmed by 6 bases and V by 4 bases; bases with no gene match: 3. Germline-derived CDR1 and CDR2 are WNHNN and SYGVQD (reference sequence). The CDR3 runs 13 residues. The CDR3 sequence is CASSATSANEQFF. The covered CDR3 bases are TGCGCCAGCAGTGCAACTAGCGCCAATGAG.

This clone was found many times. The read halts 3 residues ahead of the CDR3 end, with the missing end drawn from the germline J gene. This chain joins TRBV7-9 and TRBJ2-7; D not certain. Germline CDR1 reads SEHNR; CDR2 reads FQNEAQ (reference sequence). The length of the CDR3 is 12 residues. V lost 3 bases to trimming and J lost 0 bases, with 3 bases between them. Incomplete CDR3 DNA: TGTGCCAGCAGCTTCAGCTCCTACGAG. Translating gives CASSFSSYE. The entire CDR3 protein is CASSFSSYEQYF.

This clone was recorded many times. The CDR3 DNA, read in part, is TGTGCCAGCAGCCCCAAACAGGGGCCCTACGAG. Amino acid sequence: CASSPKQGPYE. The CDR3 in its entirety is CASSPKQGPYEQYF. This chain joins TRBV5-4 and TRBJ2-7; 7 positions match TRBD1. Coverage ceases 3 residues before the CDR3 finishes, and the germline J gene fills in the end. The CDR3 sequence is 14 residues long. The V segment lost 4 bases and the J segment 2 bases; nucleotides outside the gene matches: 6. CDR1 is SGHNT, CDR2 YYREEE, per germline (reference sequence).

At least ten counts were recorded for this clone. The read ends 3 residues shy of where the CDR3 ends; the end is completed using the germline J gene. V and J are TRBV5-1 and TRBJ2-4; D gene ambiguous. This CDR3 region has 15 residues. Germline V CDR1 and CDR2: SGHRS, YFSETQ. The DNA read from the CDR3 is TGCGCCAGCAGACCCAAGTATAGCTATCAAGAGACT. Translating it yields CASRPKYSYQET. The CDR3 reads in full as CASRPKYSYQETQYF.

This clone appeared many times. Read sequence stops 3 residues before the CDR3 end, and the germline J gene provides the missing end. The V call is TRBV20-1, the J call TRBJ1-4; D may be TRBD1 (6 bases). Trimming removed 3 bases at V and 8 bases at J, with 19 bases between. The V gene's germline CDR1 is DFQATT and CDR2 SNEGSKA (reference sequence). This CDR3 is built from 15 residues. Partial CDR3 DNA: TGCAGTGCTAGGGGGGCGGCGGGGGAAGGAGAAAAA. It yields the protein CSARGAAGEGEK. The CDR3 reads in full as CSARGAAGEGEKLFF.

This clone was recorded many times. A read error may produce the germline difference seen at one junction end. Coverage ceases 3 residues before the CDR3 finishes, and the germline J gene fills in the end. This sequence joins TRBV6-2 or TRBV6-3 and TRBJ2-1; tentative D call: TRBD2 (7 bases). The CDR3 is made up of 17 amino acids. The germline gives CDR1 MNHEY, CDR2 SVGEGT. The CDR3 protein is CASSSHPGGPHFGEQFF. The CDR3 bases that were read are TGTGCCAGTAGTTCCCATCCCGGGGGGCCACACTTCGGTGAG.

This clone was seen many times. Sequencing ends 3 residues short of the CDR3 end; the germline J gene provides the rest. The chain has TRBV3-1 (or the pseudogene TRBV3-2) and TRBJ1-3; tentatively, D is TRBD1 (6 bases). The CDR3 extends over 14 amino acids. The V and J ends lost 6 bases and 3 bases respectively, with 12 bases between them. Germline V lookup: CDR1 LGHDT, CDR2 YNNKEL (reference sequence). The CDR3 DNA, read in part, is TGTGCCAGCAGTCTCAGACAGGTTGGAAACACC. Protein: CASSLRQVGNT. The whole CDR3 protein is CASSLRQVGNTIYF.

This clone has a count of ten or more. The read ends 3 residues before the CDR3 terminus; that terminus is restored from the germline J gene. V usage is TRBV5-6 and J usage is TRBJ2-3; 7 bases are a match to TRBD2. This CDR3 region has 13 residues. Germline CDR1 and CDR2: SGHDT and YYEEEE. Trimming removed 2 bases from V and 5 bases from J; junction bases left unmatched: 2. The CDR3 region is CASSLLARDTQYF. Incomplete CDR3 DNA: TGTGCCAGCAGCTTACTAGCGAGAGATACG. Full variable domain (rest looked up from reference TRBV5-6 and TRBJ2-3): DAGVTQSPTHLIKTRGQQVTLRCSPKSGHDTVSWYQQALGQGPQFIFQYYEEEERQRGNFPDRFSGHQFPNYSSELNVNALLLGDSALYLCASSLLARDTQYFGPGTRLTVL.

This clone has a count of ten or more. The read falls 3 residues short of the CDR3 end, and the missing part is taken from the germline J gene. This chain uses TRBV9 with TRBJ2-3; 8 bases agree with TRBD2. Germline V lookup: CDR1 SGDLS, CDR2 YYNGEE. Losses at the gene ends were 4 bases for V and 2 bases for J; bases not matched to a gene: 12. The CDR3 spans 17 residues. CDR3 bases read: TGTGCCAGCAGCCCACGGGGGGGGAGAGGGTACACAGATACG. This codes for CASSPRGGRGYTDT. The whole CDR3 sequence reads CASSPRGGRGYTDTQYF.